The next 22 T cell receptor beta chains were all read from a single sample in a study of T-cell memory formation after mild COVID-19. TCRdb reprocessed the 5' RACE reads via MiXCR and lists one record per CDR3 protein. Here the sample spans hundreds of thousands of distinct CDR3 sequences, 15% to 20% being singletons. Sequenced material: PBMCs or a T cell subset sorted from them (not recorded which). Receptors originate from an adult woman who had mild COVID-19 (a few samples of this study predate the infection). Cell type and time point are not known.

A remark on this clonotype: This may stem from a read error, because a much larger clone lies one nucleotide away. The CDR3 bases are TGTGCCAGCAGCCGTTACACAGATACGCAGTATTTT. Protein product: CASSRYTDTQYF. This chain joins TRBV7-9 and TRBJ2-3; D not resolved. The V gene lost 5 bases and the J gene lost 2 bases, with 5 bases spanning the gap. The germline V gene encodes CDR1 SEHNR and CDR2 FQNEAQ (reference sequence). This CDR3 is built from 12 residues.

This clonotype was seen at least ten times. This chain joins TRBV3-1 and TRBJ2-5; perhaps TRBD1 as D (6 bases). This CDR3 has 15 residues. In germline, CDR1 is LGHDT, CDR2 YNNKEL (reference sequence). V was clipped by 4 bases and J by 7 bases, with 19 bases between them. The CDR3 sequence is CASSRANQGIRTQYF. The DNA of the CDR3 is TGTGCCAGCAGCCGCGCCAATCAGGGGATCAGGACCCAGTACTTC.

This clonotype has just a few counts. The rearrangement joins TRBV24-1 to TRBJ2-2, with D hard to call. V was cut by 3 bases and J by 0 bases, with 13 bases left in between. CDR3 size: 17 residues. The V gene's germline CDR1 is KGHDR and CDR2 SFDVKD. The CDR3: CATSDPSGASNTGELFF. In nucleotides, the CDR3 is TGTGCCACCAGTGATCCCTCAGGAGCATCGAACACCGGGGAGCTGTTTTTT.

This clonotype was counted between two and nine times. The gene calls are TRBV2 and TRBJ1-2, with a tentative D call TRBD1 (6 bases). Per germline, CDR1 SNHLY and CDR2 FYNNEI. V was pared by 7 bases and J by 2 bases, with 8 bases between. CDR3 length: 12 amino acids. CDR3 sequence (DNA): TGTGCCAGCAATACAGGGAACTATGGCTACACCTTC. This gives the protein CASNTGNYGYTF. The variable domain in full, completed from reference TRBV2 and TRBJ1-2, reads EPEVTQTPSHQVTQMGQEVILRCVPISNHLYFYWYRQILGQKVEFLVSFYNNEISEKSEIFDDQFSVERPDGSNFTLKIRSTKLEDSAMYFCASNTGNYGYTFGSGTRLTVV.

The rearrangement uses TRBV9 and TRBJ2-2; D may match TRBD1 or TRBD2 (5 bases each). The CDR3 has 14 amino acids. The ends were cut back, 4 bases at V and 3 bases at J, with 10 bases in the middle. CDR1 is SGDLS and CDR2 is YYNGEE in the germline V gene. Here the CDR3 reads CASSWDGDTGELFF. CDR3 in DNA: TGTGCCAGCAGCTGGGACGGAGACACCGGGGAGCTGTTTTTT.

The V gene is TRBV5-1, the J gene TRBJ2-7, with TRBD2 matching over 7 bases. The length of the CDR3 is 16 residues. With V trimmed by 3 bases and J by 1 base, 10 bases remained unmatched. Germline V CDR1 and CDR2: SGHRS, YFSETQ. The CDR3: CASSSPEERGSYEQYF. In DNA form, the CDR3 reads TGCGCCAGCAGCTCCCCCGAGGAGCGGGGTTCCTACGAGCAGTACTTC.

The chain has TRBV5-1 and TRBJ1-2; 8 bases are shared with TRBD1. Per germline, CDR1 SGHRS and CDR2 YFSETQ. The junction had 8 bases not matched to a gene; V was cut back by 4 bases and J by 6 bases. The CDR3 has 14 residues. DNA for the CDR3: TGCGCCAGCAGCCACGGACAGGGAGGGAATGGCTACACCTTC. The encoded protein is CASSHGQGGNGYTF.

This clonotype has only one observation. V gene TRBV28 combines with J gene TRBJ2-3; 10 bases line up with TRBD2. This CDR3 spans 17 amino acids. Per germline, CDR1 MDHEN and CDR2 SYDVKM. V shed 2 bases and J 0 bases; nucleotides not matched to a gene: 5. The DNA of the CDR3 is TGTGCCAGCAGTTTACGCCATAGCGGGGGGAGCACAGATACGCAGTATTTT. Protein product: CASSLRHSGGSTDTQYF.

This clonotype has a handful of counts. The CDR3 protein is CASSIRQGVAGANVLTF. CDR3 coding DNA: TGTGCCAGCAGTATCCGACAGGGGGTTGCTGGGGCCAACGTCCTGACTTTC. The V and J genes are TRBV27 and TRBJ2-6, with 9 bases identical to TRBD1. Trimming removed 5 bases from V and 2 bases from J; junction bases left unmatched: 7. From germline, CDR1 is MNHEY and CDR2 SMNVEV (reference sequence). The CDR3 is 17 amino acids.

V and J are TRBV24-1 and TRBJ2-1; TRBD2 agrees at 11 bases. V lost 4 bases, J lost 12 bases, and 13 bases stayed unmatched. The germline CDR1 and CDR2 sequences are KGHDR and SFDVKD. The CDR3 runs 16 residues. The CDR3 protein is CATSESTSGSAFGQFF. The CDR3 region has the DNA TGTGCCACCAGTGAGTCAACTAGCGGGAGCGCCTTTGGGCAGTTCTTC.

This chain joins TRBV9 and TRBJ2-2; no clear D gene. CDR1 and CDR2 (germline): SGDLS, YYNGEE. Trimming removed 3 bases at V and 4 bases at J, with 10 bases between. This CDR3 spans 14 amino acids. CDR3 DNA: TGTGCCAGCAGCGAATCGCCAGGCACCGGGGAGCTGTTTTTT. It encodes CASSESPGTGELFF.

For the CDR3, the DNA is TGTGCCAGCAGCCAAACTCGTGGGATACCAGATGGCTACACCTTC. The encoded protein is CASSQTRGIPDGYTF. The chain joins TRBV7-3 to TRBJ1-2; D is unresolved. Germline loops: CDR1 SGHTA, CDR2 FQGTGA. This CDR3 has 15 amino acids. V was pared by 5 bases and J by 6 bases, with 19 bases between.

The V gene is TRBV4-1, the J gene TRBJ1-1, with TRBD1 matching 7 bases. V lost 7 bases, J lost 8 bases, and 13 bases stayed unmatched. This CDR3 region has 14 residues. The V gene's germline CDR1 is MGHRA and CDR2 YSYEKL. CDR3 loop: CASNIQGSGTEAFF. In DNA, the CDR3 is TGCGCCAGCAACATACAGGGGTCGGGGACCGAAGCTTTCTTT.

This clonotype has ten or more counts. V gene TRBV5-4 combines with J gene TRBJ1-2, with 10 bases matching TRBD1. This CDR3 contains 14 residues. Looked up from germline, CDR1 is SGHNT and CDR2 is YYREEE (reference sequence). The ends lost 2 bases at V and 3 bases at J; junction bases unmatched: 1. CDR3 coding DNA: TGTGCCAGCAGCTTAGGGACAGGGGACTATGGCTACACCTTC. Its translation is CASSLGTGDYGYTF.

The chain carries TRBV6-2 or TRBV6-3 and TRBJ2-7; 8 positions agree with TRBD1. The CDR3 extends over 14 amino acids. Trimming took 2 bases from V and 5 from J; bases not matched to a gene: 5. Germline V gene lookup returns CDR1 MNHEY and CDR2 SVGEGT. The CDR3 DNA reads as TGTGCCAGCAGTTACCTGACAGGGGCCGACGAGCAGTACTTC. This sequence encodes CASSYLTGADEQYF.

The V call is TRBV7-2, the J call TRBJ2-5; D is possibly TRBD2 (6 bases). Germline CDR1 and CDR2: SGHTA and FQGNSA. This CDR3 comprises 15 residues. Trimming stripped 4 bases from V and 5 bases from J, with 17 bases between. The CDR3 DNA reads as TGTGCCAGCAGCTCGGGGGTGGGCCCTCCGGAGACCCAGTACTTC. It specifies CASSSGVGPPETQYF.

The rearrangement uses TRBV3-1 and TRBJ2-7; tentatively, D is TRBD1 or TRBD2 (6 bases each). In germline, CDR1 is LGHDT, CDR2 YNNKEL (reference sequence). V was clipped by 1 base and J by 6 bases, with 13 bases between them. There are 14 residues in the CDR3. This CDR3 reads CASSQAGASGEQYF. CDR3 bases: TGTGCCAGCAGCCAAGCGGGGGCCTCAGGCGAGCAGTACTTC.

This clonotype was counted a few times. One end of the junction fails to match germline, which may point to a read error. This chain joins TRBV7-7 and TRBJ2-7; 10 bases line up with TRBD2. Germline CDR1 and CDR2: SSHAT and FNYEAQ (reference sequence). This CDR3 is built from 15 residues. CDR3 in DNA: TGTGCTAGCAGTAAGGGGAGCGGGAGGGCCTACGAGCAGTACTTC. Its protein product is CASSKGSGRAYEQYF.

This clonotype has just a few counts. The J gene is TRBJ2-1, the V gene TRBV20-1; the D is unclear. This CDR3 is 14 amino acids long. Germline-derived CDR1 and CDR2 are DFQATT and SNEGSKA (reference sequence). V lost 2 bases and J lost 7, with 15 bases in between. DNA of the CDR3: TGCAGTGCTAGAATTCCCAGTTCTGCAAATGAGCAGTTCTTC. This codes for CSARIPSSANEQFF.

This clonotype was seen only a few times. The chain has TRBV5-1 and TRBJ2-2; TRBD2 matches 10 bases. CDR1 and CDR2 (germline): SGHRS, YFSETQ. This CDR3 region has 16 residues. V was clipped by 4 bases and J by 2 bases; unmatched bases: 5. The CDR3 reads CASSPGLAANTGELFF. CDR3 coding DNA: TGCGCCAGCAGCCCAGGACTAGCGGCAAACACCGGGGAGCTGTTTTTT.

The CDR3 loop reads CASSSQGLNEQYF. The CDR3 DNA sequence: TGCGCCAGCAGCTCCCAGGGGCTAAACGAGCAGTACTTC. The V gene is TRBV5-1, the J gene TRBJ2-7; D perhaps matches TRBD1 (6 bases). This CDR3 spans 13 amino acids. The V end lost 3 bases, the J end lost 5 bases, and 12 bases lay between the germline ends. Per the germline V gene, CDR1 is SGHRS and CDR2 is YFSETQ.

J is TRBJ1-5 and V is TRBV28; 9 bases line up with TRBD1. Germline V gene data show CDR1 as MDHEN and CDR2 as SYDVKM. V lost 6 bases and J lost 0; bases outside the gene matches: 3. The CDR3 is 15 residues long. The CDR3 spells CASRRTGDSNQPQHF. The CDR3 DNA follows: TGTGCCAGCAGGCGGACAGGGGATAGCAATCAGCCCCAGCATTTT.